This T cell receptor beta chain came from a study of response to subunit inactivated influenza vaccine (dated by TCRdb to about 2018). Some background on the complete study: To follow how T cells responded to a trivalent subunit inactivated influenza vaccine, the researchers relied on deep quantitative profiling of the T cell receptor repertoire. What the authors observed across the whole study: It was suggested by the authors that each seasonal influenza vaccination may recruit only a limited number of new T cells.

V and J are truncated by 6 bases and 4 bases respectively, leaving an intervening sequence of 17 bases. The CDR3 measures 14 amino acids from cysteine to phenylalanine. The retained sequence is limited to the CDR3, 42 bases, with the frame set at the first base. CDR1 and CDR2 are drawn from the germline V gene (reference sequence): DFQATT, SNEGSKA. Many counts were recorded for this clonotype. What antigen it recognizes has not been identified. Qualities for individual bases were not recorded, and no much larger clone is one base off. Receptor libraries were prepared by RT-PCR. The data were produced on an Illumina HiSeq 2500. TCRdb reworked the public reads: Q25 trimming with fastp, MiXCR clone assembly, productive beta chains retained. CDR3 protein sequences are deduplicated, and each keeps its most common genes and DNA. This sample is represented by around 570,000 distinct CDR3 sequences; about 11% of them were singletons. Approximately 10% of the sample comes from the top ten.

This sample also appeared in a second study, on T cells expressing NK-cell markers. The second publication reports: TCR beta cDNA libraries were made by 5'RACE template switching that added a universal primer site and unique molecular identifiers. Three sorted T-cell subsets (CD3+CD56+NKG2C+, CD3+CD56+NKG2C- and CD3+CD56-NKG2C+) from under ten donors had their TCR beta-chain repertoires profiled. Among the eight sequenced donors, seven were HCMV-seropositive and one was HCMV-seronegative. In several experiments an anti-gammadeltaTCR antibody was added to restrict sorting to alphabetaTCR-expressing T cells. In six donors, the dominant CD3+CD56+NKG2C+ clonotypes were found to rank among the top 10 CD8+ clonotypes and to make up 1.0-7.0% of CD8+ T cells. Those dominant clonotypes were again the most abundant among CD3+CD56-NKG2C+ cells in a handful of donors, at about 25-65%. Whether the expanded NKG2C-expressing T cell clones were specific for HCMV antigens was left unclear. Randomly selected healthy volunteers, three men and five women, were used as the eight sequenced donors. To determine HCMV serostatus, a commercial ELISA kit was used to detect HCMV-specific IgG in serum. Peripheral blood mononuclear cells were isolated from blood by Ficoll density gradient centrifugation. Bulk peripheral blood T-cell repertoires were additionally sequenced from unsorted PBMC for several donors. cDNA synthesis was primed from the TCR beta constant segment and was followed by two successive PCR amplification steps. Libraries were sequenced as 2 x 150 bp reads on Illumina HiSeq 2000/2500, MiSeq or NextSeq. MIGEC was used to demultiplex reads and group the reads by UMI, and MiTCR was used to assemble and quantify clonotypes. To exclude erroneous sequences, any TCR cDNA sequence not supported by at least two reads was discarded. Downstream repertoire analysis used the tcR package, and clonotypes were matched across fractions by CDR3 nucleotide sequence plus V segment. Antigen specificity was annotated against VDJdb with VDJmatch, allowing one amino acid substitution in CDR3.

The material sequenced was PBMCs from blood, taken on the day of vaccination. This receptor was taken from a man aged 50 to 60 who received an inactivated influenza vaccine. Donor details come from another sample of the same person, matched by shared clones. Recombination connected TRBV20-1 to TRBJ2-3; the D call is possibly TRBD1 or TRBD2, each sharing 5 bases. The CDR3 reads CSAAKLGEADTQYF. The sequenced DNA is TGCAGTGCCGCTAAGCTGGGGGAAGCAGATACGCAGTATTTT.